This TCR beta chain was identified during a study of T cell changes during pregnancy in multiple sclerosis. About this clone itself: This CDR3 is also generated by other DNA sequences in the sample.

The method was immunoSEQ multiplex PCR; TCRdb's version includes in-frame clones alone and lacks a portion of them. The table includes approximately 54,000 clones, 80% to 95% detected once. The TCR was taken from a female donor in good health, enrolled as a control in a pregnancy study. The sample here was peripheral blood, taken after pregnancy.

The CDR3 sequence is CASRDRGNQPQHF. The CDR3 DNA reads TGTGCCAGTCGGGACAGGGGAAATCAGCCCCAGCATTTT. The chain uses TRBV19 and TRBJ1-5, with 10 bases lining up with TRBD1. Germline loops: CDR1 LNHDA, CDR2 SQIVND (reference sequence). V lost 8 bases, J lost 4 bases, and 2 bases stayed unmatched. The CDR3 totals 13 residues.